Listed here are 5 T cell receptor beta chains from one sample, sequenced in a study of blood T cell repertoires in COVID-19. The data were produced by immunoSEQ multiplex PCR, yet TCRdb's version contains in-frame clones alone and is incomplete. The data show 150,000 or so clones, with around four fifths seen just once and nearly 8% held by the top ten. Material for sequencing was PBMCs or T cells enriched from blood (not recorded which). The origin of the receptors is a woman aged 45-59 years who had recovered from COVID-19.

This chain uses TRBV14 with TRBJ2-2; D is undetermined. Germline V lookup: CDR1 SGHDN, CDR2 FVKESK. The CDR3 loop spans 15 amino acids. Trimming took off 1 base at V and 4 bases at J, with 10 bases between the two ends. The CDR3 loop reads CASSQVAGSTGELFF. CDR3 nucleotide sequence: TGTGCCAGCAGCCAAGTGGCAGGAAGCACCGGGGAGCTGTTTTTT.

The genes are TRBV3-1 (or the pseudogene TRBV3-2) and TRBJ1-3; 12 bases map to TRBD1. J lost 4 bases, V lost 4 bases, and 2 bases had no gene match. The CDR3 sequence is 15 residues long. Germline lookup yields CDR1 LGHDT and CDR2 YNNKEL (reference sequence). The CDR3 nucleotides are TGTGCCAGCAGCCTCGGGACAGGGGGCGGAAACACCATATATTTT. Protein product: CASSLGTGGGNTIYF.

This chain joins TRBV19 and TRBJ2-7; TRBD1 agrees at 7 bases. J was trimmed by 5 bases and V by 5 bases; bases with no gene match: 9. The CDR3 consists of 14 residues. In germline, CDR1 is LNHDA, CDR2 SQIVND (reference sequence). DNA for the CDR3: TGTGCCAGTAGTTCCTTGGACAGGACCCACGAGCAGTACTTC. The encoded protein is CASSSLDRTHEQYF.

CDR3 sequence (DNA): TGTGCCAGCTCACAGGGGTGGGGCAATGAGCAGTTCTTC. It yields the protein CASSQGWGNEQFF. J is TRBJ2-1 and V is TRBV2; TRBD1 agrees at 7 bases. Germline CDR1 and CDR2: SNHLY and FYNNEI. J gave up 6 bases and V 8 bases, and 7 bases lay outside the gene matches. This CDR3 has 13 amino acids.

This rearrangement joins TRBV9 to TRBJ1-5; 8 bases line up with TRBD1. The CDR3 contains 15 residues. The V segment lost 4 bases and the J segment 2 bases; nucleotides outside the gene matches: 5. Germline V gene sequence: CDR1 SGDLS, CDR2 YYNGEE. CDR3 loop: CASSLGQGGNQPQHF. Written as DNA, the CDR3 is TGTGCCAGCAGCCTCGGACAGGGTGGCAATCAGCCCCAGCATTTT.